The rows below give T cell receptor beta chains drawn from one sample of a study of response to subunit inactivated influenza vaccine. MiXCR, applied by TCRdb to the RT-PCR reads, yields one record per CDR3 protein. The data hold about 530,000 distinct CDR3 sequences, with under 15% observed a single time. Sequenced material: PBMCs from blood, taken 40 to 50 days after vaccination. These receptors were obtained from a man aged 45 to 65 who received an inactivated influenza vaccine. Each CDR3 is given with its conserved first and last residue. Fields, in order: V gene, clone size, J gene, D gene, CDR3 DNA, CDR3 protein. D genes are given only for firm matches. Clone size is given for some rows only: seen once, a few or many times, or a class if the clone is expanded.

TRBV6-2/TRBV6-3	many	TRBJ2-1	-	TGTGCCAGCAGTTACTCGAGGGACAATGAGCAGTTCTTC	CASSYSRDNEQFF
TRBV20-1	many	TRBJ2-7	-	TGCAGTGCTAGTTCCGATACCTACGAGCAGTACTTC	CSASSDTYEQYF
TRBV12-3/TRBV12-4	-	TRBJ2-1	-	TGTGCCAGCACCCCAACCCCCTCCAGTCCGGGAAAGGATGAGCAGTTCTTC	CASTPTPSSPGKDEQFF
TRBV12-3/TRBV12-4	few	TRBJ2-7	TRBD1	TGTGCCAGCAGACAGACGGGACAGTCCTACGAGCAGTACTTC	CASRQTGQSYEQYF
TRBV4-3	-	TRBJ1-3	-	TGCGCCAGCAGCCAAGATCAGGCAGCCTCTGGAAACACCATATATTTT	CASSQDQAASGNTIYF
TRBV7-8	few	TRBJ2-1	-	TGTGCCAGCAGCCGGGCGGGGTTCTACAATGAGCAGTTCTTC	CASSRAGFYNEQFF
TRBV7-9	-	TRBJ2-7	-	TGTGCCAGCAGCTTAGGAGGGAACACGGCCTACGAGCAGTACTTC	CASSLGGNTAYEQYF
TRBV4-3	few	TRBJ2-1	-	TGCGCCAGCAGCCAAGATCAGGGATACAATGAGCAGTTCTTC	CASSQDQGYNEQFF
TRBV2	many	TRBJ2-1	-	TGTGCCAGCAGTGAACTCGGGAGTAGTAAGTTCTTC	CASSELGSSKFF
TRBV15	many	TRBJ2-7	-	TGTGCCACCAGCAGCTCCCAGGGGAGCTACGAGCAGTACTTC	CATSSSQGSYEQYF
TRBV28	-	TRBJ2-2	TRBD1	TGTGCCAGCAGTTTATTAGGACAGGGCTTTACCGGGGAGCTGTTTTTT	CASSLLGQGFTGELFF
TRBV5-1	few	TRBJ2-1	TRBD1	TGCGCCAGCTGGCAGGGGGTGTCCAATGAGCAGTTCTTC	CASWQGVSNEQFF
TRBV12-3/TRBV12-4	-	TRBJ2-1	-	TGTGCCAGCAGAATGTTTGCCCGAGGGCCCGATGAGCAGTTCTTC	CASRMFARGPDEQFF
TRBV2	few	TRBJ1-1	-	TGTGCCAGCAACCAGGGGCACACTGAAGCTTTCTTT	CASNQGHTEAFF
TRBV27	few	TRBJ2-1	-	TGTGCCAGCAGTTTTAGGGGGAAGTTTTACAATGAGCAGTTCTTC	CASSFRGKFYNEQFF
TRBV28	-	TRBJ1-6	-	TGTGCCAGCCATACTTTCGGGAGATATAATTCACCCCTCCACTTT	CASHTFGRYNSPLHF
TRBV20-1	few	TRBJ2-7	TRBD2	TGCAGTGCTAGTGGAGCCAGCGGGGGGGCCGAGCAGTACTTC	CSASGASGGAEQYF
TRBV7-9	-	TRBJ2-7	TRBD1	TGTGCCAGCAGCCCCTGGGACAGGCGAGACGAGCAGTACTTC	CASSPWDRRDEQYF
TRBV5-1	-	TRBJ2-7	TRBD1	TGCGCCAGCACCTCTAGTGCGACAGGGGCAGGCTACGAGCAGTACTTC	CASTSSATGAGYEQYF
TRBV7-9	-	TRBJ2-7	TRBD2	TGTGCCAGCAGCCCCCCCCTGGCTAGCGGGAGGCACGAGCAGTACTTC	CASSPPLASGRHEQYF
TRBV4-1	-	TRBJ2-1	-	TGCGCCAGCAGCCAAGCAGGGGCGGCTGAGCAGTTCTTC	CASSQAGAAEQFF
TRBV7-7	-	TRBJ2-2	TRBD2	TGTGCCAGCAGTTCAAGCGGGGAAGCGGGGCCCACGAACACCGGGGAGCTGTTTTTT	CASSSSGEAGPTNTGELFF
TRBV20-1	-	TRBJ2-5	-	TGCAGTGCTACGAGGACACATAAAGAGACCCAGTACTTC	CSATRTHKETQYF
TRBV3-1	few	TRBJ1-6	TRBD1	TGTGCCAGCAGCCAAGCAGGGACAGGCTATAATTCACCCCTCCACTTT	CASSQAGTGYNSPLHF
TRBV29-1	few	TRBJ2-5	TRBD2	TGCAGCGTTGCGGGGGGGGCCTTGATCGTGGCAGGGACCCAGTACTTC	CSVAGGALIVAGTQYF
TRBV20-1	-	TRBJ2-7	TRBD1	TGCAGTGCTCCCGGGACAGGGCGCGCCAACGAGCAGTACTTC	CSAPGTGRANEQYF
TRBV7-2	many	TRBJ2-2	-	TGTGCCAGCAGCTTCCGGGACATTAACACCGGGGAGCTGTTTTTT	CASSFRDINTGELFF
TRBV11-2	many	TRBJ2-3	-	TGTGCCAGCAGCTTACAGACAGATACGCAGTATTTT	CASSLQTDTQYF
TRBV7-9	-	TRBJ2-7	TRBD1	TGTGCCAGCAGCCGACTACTGGACAGGGCAAGCGAGCAGTACTTC	CASSRLLDRASEQYF
TRBV20-1	-	TRBJ2-1	-	TGCAGTGCTAGAGATATCAGGGGCGCCGCCTCCTACAATGAGCAGTTCTTC	CSARDIRGAASYNEQFF
TRBV2	-	TRBJ2-4	-	TGTGCCAGCATTGCGGGGGCTACCGTAGCCAAAAACATTCAGTACTTC	CASIAGATVAKNIQYF
TRBV28	few	TRBJ2-1	TRBD2	TGTGCCAGCAGAACATACCCGGGACTAGCGGACTCCTACAATGAGCAGTTCTTC	CASRTYPGLADSYNEQFF
TRBV6-1	-	TRBJ1-5	TRBD1	TGTGCCAGCAGCGGAGCCAGGGGGGGGAGGGATCAGCCCCAGCATTTT	CASSGARGGRDQPQHF
TRBV7-9	-	TRBJ1-1	-	TGTGCCAGCAGCGATACCCGAAGTGGTGAAGCTTTCTTT	CASSDTRSGEAFF
TRBV7-9	few	TRBJ2-2	-	TGTGCCAGCAGCTTCGGGGCAGTCACCGGGGAGCTGTTTTTT	CASSFGAVTGELFF
TRBV20-1	-	TRBJ2-5	TRBD1	TGCAGTGCTTGTAGACAGGGGCAAGAGACCCAGTACTTC	CSACRQGQETQYF
TRBV6-5	few	TRBJ1-1	-	TGTGCCAGCAGTTACTCCATACAGTCCTTGAACACTGAAGCTTTCTTT	CASSYSIQSLNTEAFF
TRBV6-5	once	TRBJ2-7	-	TGTGCCAGCAGTTACTCGCGGCGGGGTTCCTACGAGCAGTACTTC	CASSYSRRGSYEQYF
TRBV28	-	TRBJ2-1	TRBD2	TGTGCCAGCAGTCCTCTGGCGGGGGGGCTCAATGAGCAGTTCTTC	CASSPLAGGLNEQFF
TRBV10-3	few	TRBJ2-3	TRBD2	TGTGCCATCAGCTGGACTAGGAACGTACCAGATACGCAGTATTTT	CAISWTRNVPDTQYF
TRBV15	-	TRBJ2-3	-	TGTGCCACCGGGCAGCTTTCAGGAAAATCTAGCACAGATACGCAGTATTTT	CATGQLSGKSSTDTQYF
TRBV24-1	-	TRBJ2-1	-	TGTGCCACCAGTGCCGGATTGAGGGAGAGATACAATGAGCAGTTCTTC	CATSAGLRERYNEQFF
TRBV5-1	-	TRBJ2-6	-	TGCGCCAGCAGCGCGGACGGGGAACCCAACGTCCTGACTTTC	CASSADGEPNVLTF
TRBV15	few	TRBJ2-7	-	TGTGCCACCAGCAGAGATCTGGGGGTGGGCCGCTACGAGCAGTACTTC	CATSRDLGVGRYEQYF
TRBV12-3/TRBV12-4	-	TRBJ1-6	-	TGTGCCAGCAGGTCAGATTCACCCCTCCACTTT	CASRSDSPLHF
TRBV5-1	few	TRBJ2-7	TRBD2	TGCGCCAGCGGGGCGGGGGACTCGAATAAAGAGCAGTACTTC	CASGAGDSNKEQYF